This TCR beta chain was retrieved from a study of brain T cells in children with intractable seizures. Profiled with immunoSEQ multiplex PCR; TCRdb holds only in-frame clones, not every one. The repertoire holds just under 65,000 clones, with roughly 95% as singletons. At least one anti-epileptic drug was given before surgery. V was pared by 3 bases and J by 3 bases, with 2 bases between. The CDR3 sequence is 12 residues long. The sample was peripheral blood, taken at surgery. The TCR was taken from a boy in the first two years of life with focal cortical dysplasia and intractable seizures. The chain has TRBV12-3 or TRBV12-4 and TRBJ1-4; no firm D call. CDR3: CASSFANEKLFF. The CDR3 DNA reads as TGTGCCAGCAGTTTTGCTAATGAAAAACTGTTTTTT.